This passage covers 30 T cell receptor beta chains from one sample sequenced in a study of blood T cell repertoires in COVID-19. Sequenced by immunoSEQ multiplex PCR; TCRdb stores in-frame clones only, minus some. The table includes some 140,000 clones, roughly 87% detected once. Specimen: PBMCs or T cells enriched from blood (not recorded which). These receptors were collected from a man between 25 and 39 years old who had recovered from COVID-19.

This rearrangement joins TRBV25-1 to TRBJ1-5; 7 positions match TRBD1. V lost 7 bases to trimming and J lost 4 bases; unmatched junction nucleotides: 4. This CDR3 comprises 13 residues. From germline, CDR1 is MGHDK and CDR2 SYGVNS. The CDR3 loop is CASTPDRNQPQHF. Here the CDR3 DNA reads TGTGCCAGCACCCCGGACAGGAATCAGCCCCAGCATTTT.

This clone came up a few times. The rearrangement uses TRBV4-1 and TRBJ1-4; possibly TRBD1 for D (5 bases). CDR1 is MGHRA, CDR2 YSYEKL, per germline. This CDR3 is built from 13 residues. Trimming shortened V by 3 bases and J by 10 bases, and 12 bases separated the two germline ends. Written as DNA, the CDR3 is TGCGCCAGCAGCCAGACCAGGGAGGGAAAACTGTTTTTT. Protein: CASSQTREGKLFF.

This clone has just one count. The genes are TRBV4-1 and TRBJ1-2, with D possibly being TRBD1 (5 bases). CDR1 is MGHRA and CDR2 is YSYEKL in the germline V gene. The CDR3 sequence is 14 residues long. V lost 0 bases and J 2 bases, leaving 7 bases between the germline ends. CDR3 protein: CASSQDPGNYGYTF. The CDR3 DNA sequence: TGCGCCAGCAGCCAAGATCCAGGGAACTATGGCTACACCTTC.

The gene calls are TRBV14 and TRBJ2-3; 8 nucleotides agree with TRBD2. The trim removed 1 base at V and 4 bases at J, leaving 7 bases unmatched. From germline, CDR1 is SGHDN and CDR2 FVKESK. The CDR3 totals 16 residues. This CDR3 is CASSQGLELAADTQYF. Here the CDR3 DNA reads TGTGCCAGCAGCCAAGGTCTGGAACTAGCGGCAGATACGCAGTATTTT.

This clone has only a few counts. The chain couples TRBV21-1 to TRBJ2-1; TRBD1 was called by the table and not checked on the DNA. TRBV21-1 is noted as a pseudogene. This CDR3 region has 14 residues. CDR3 region: CASSAPGVGNEQFF. The CDR3, as DNA: TGTGCCAGCAGCGCCCCAGGGGTCGGCAATGAGCAGTTCTTC.

This rearrangement joins TRBV18 to TRBJ1-2, with 7 bases fitting TRBD1. Germline V gene lookup returns CDR1 KGHSH and CDR2 LQKENI. The V and J ends lost 6 bases and 2 bases, in that order; junction bases with no gene match: 6. The CDR3 loop spans 14 amino acids. CDR3 amino acids: CASSTQGPNYGYTF. The CDR3 DNA follows: TGTGCCAGCTCTACACAGGGGCCGAACTATGGCTACACCTTC.

This chain uses TRBV18 with TRBJ2-1, with a tentative D call TRBD2 (6 bases). Trimming cost V 3 bases and J 8 bases, with 14 bases left between them. Germline V gives CDR1 KGHSH, CDR2 LQKENI. CDR3 length equals 14 residues. The CDR3 nucleotides read TGTGCCAGCTCACCTTTTGACCGGGAGCATGAGCAGTTCTTC. This sequence encodes CASSPFDREHEQFF. The full variable domain, completed using reference TRBV18 and TRBJ2-1, is NAGVMQNPRHLVRRRGQEARLRCSPMKGHSHVYWYRQLPEEGLKFMVYLQKENIIDESGMPKERFSAEFPKEGPSILRIQQVVRGDSAAYFCASSPFDREHEQFFGPGTRLTVL.

J is TRBJ2-3 and V is TRBV7-3; D may be TRBD2 (6 bases). Trimming shortened V by 4 bases and J by 2 bases, and 16 bases separated the two germline ends. The CDR3 has 16 amino acids. Germline V gene sequence: CDR1 SGHTA, CDR2 FQGTGA. The CDR3 nucleotides are TGTGCCAGCAGCTCTCTTGGGGGAGGCACCACAGATACGCAGTATTTT. Translated, it gives CASSSLGGGTTDTQYF.

This clone was found once. The chain couples TRBV4-1 to TRBJ2-3, with 7 bases fitting TRBD2. With V trimmed by 0 bases and J by 0 bases, 9 bases remained unmatched. Germline CDR1 MGHRA, CDR2 YSYEKL. The CDR3 is made up of 18 amino acids. DNA of the CDR3: TGCGCCAGCAGCCAAGATGAAAGAGCGGGATCTAGCACAGATACGCAGTATTTT. Amino acids: CASSQDERAGSSTDTQYF.

This sequence joins TRBV24-1 and TRBJ2-5; maybe TRBD1 (7 bases). Trimming removed 2 bases from V and 5 bases from J, with 17 bases in between. The CDR3 is 16 amino acids. Germline V gene data show CDR1 as KGHDR and CDR2 as SFDVKD. In DNA form, the CDR3 reads TGTGCCACCAGTGATTCCCAGGGGGGCCAGTGGGAGACCCAGTACTTC. Protein: CATSDSQGGQWETQYF.

V gene TRBV11-2 combines with J gene TRBJ2-3; TRBD2 matches at 9 bases. The CDR3 totals 15 residues. The germline gives CDR1 SGHAT, CDR2 FQNNGV. V was pared by 0 bases and J by 6 bases, with 4 bases of the junction left unmatched. CDR3 nucleotides: TGTGCCAGCAGCTTAGATCGGCGGGGGGGGGATACGCAGTATTTT. It codes for CASSLDRRGGDTQYF.

The J gene is TRBJ1-2, the V gene TRBV7-9, with unresolved D. Germline V gene lookup returns CDR1 SEHNR and CDR2 FQNEAQ (reference sequence). The CDR3 totals 12 residues. Trimming left V 2 bases short and J 8 bases short, with 9 bases between. This CDR3 reads CASSLPGSGYTF. The DNA of the CDR3 is TGTGCCAGCAGCTTACCCGGTTCCGGCTACACCTTC. The full variable domain, completed using reference TRBV7-9 and TRBJ1-2, is DTGVSQNPRHKITKRGQNVTFRCDPISEHNRLYWYRQTLGQGPEFLTYFQNEAQLEKSRLLSDRFSAERPKGSFSTLEIQRTEQGDSAMYLCASSLPGSGYTFGSGTRLTVV.

V is TRBV7-9 and J is TRBJ1-5; D unresolved. The germline CDR1 and CDR2 sequences are SEHNR and FQNEAQ (reference sequence). Between the trimmed V and J ends, which lost 0 bases and 3 bases, there was a span of 9 bases. This CDR3 is 15 amino acids long. CDR3 in amino acids: CASSLATGSNQPQHF. CDR3 nucleotide sequence: TGTGCCAGCAGCTTAGCGACGGGGTCCAATCAGCCCCAGCATTTT.

V is TRBV2 and J is TRBJ1-2, with 7 positions matching TRBD1. The CDR3 spans 12 residues. Germline values: CDR1 SNHLY, CDR2 FYNNEI. With V trimmed by 7 bases and J by 4 bases, 3 bases remained unmatched. In DNA form, the CDR3 reads TGTGCCAGCACAGGGGACAGCTATGGCTACACCTTC. Encoded protein: CASTGDSYGYTF.

V is TRBV7-9 and J is TRBJ1-1; D gene uncertain. The length of the CDR3 is 11 residues. Per germline, CDR1 SEHNR and CDR2 FQNEAQ (reference sequence). V was cut by 6 bases and J by 2 bases, with 4 bases left in between. This CDR3 reads CASSQNTEAFF. The CDR3 region has the DNA TGTGCCAGCAGTCAAAACACTGAAGCTTTCTTT.

The genes are TRBV18 and TRBJ2-3, with 8 bases aligning to TRBD1. The CDR3 is 14 amino acids. Germline V CDR1 and CDR2: KGHSH, LQKENI. Unmatched junction bases numbered 3, after V lost 3 bases and J lost 4 bases. The CDR3 coding sequence is TGTGCCAGCTCACCGACAGGGGTGGCAGATACGCAGTATTTT. This translates into CASSPTGVADTQYF.

The chain carries TRBV5-1 and TRBJ2-2; 10 bases align to TRBD2. After removal of 5 bases from V and 1 base from J, the junction contained 2 bases not matched to a gene. This CDR3 is built from 15 residues. Germline-derived CDR1 and CDR2 are SGHRS and YFSETQ. CDR3 nucleotides: TGCGCCAGCAGGGCTAGCGGGGGGAACACCGGGGAGCTGTTTTTT. This encodes CASRASGGNTGELFF.

The chain has TRBV27 and TRBJ2-5, with a weak D call TRBD1 (8 bases). The CDR3 is made up of 15 amino acids. The V gene's germline CDR1 is MNHEY and CDR2 SMNVEV (reference sequence). The V end lost 5 bases, the J end lost 5 bases, and 18 bases lay between the germline ends. For the CDR3, the DNA is TGTGCCAGCAGTCTCGACAGGGGAGGGTGGGAGACCCAGTACTTC. This encodes CASSLDRGGWETQYF.

J is TRBJ2-3 and V is TRBV10-3; 8 bases line up with TRBD2. Germline V gene lookup returns CDR1 ENHRY and CDR2 SYGVKD. V trimming: 10 bases; J trimming: 4 bases; junction bases outside the gene matches: 10. The CDR3 covers 14 residues. The CDR3 DNA is TGTGCCACCGAAGCACCGGGAGGGGCAGATACGCAGTATTTT. Translation gives CATEAPGGADTQYF.

This chain uses TRBV4-1 with TRBJ1-2; possible D gene TRBD1, 5 bases. The length of the CDR3 is 16 residues. V shed 0 bases and J shed 2 bases, with 13 bases lying between them. Germline CDR1 and CDR2: MGHRA and YSYEKL. CDR3 coding DNA: TGCGCCAGCAGCCAAGAAGGGGCCCAGGGCAACTATGGCTACACCTTC. Translating gives CASSQEGAQGNYGYTF.

V and J are TRBV6-6 and TRBJ2-1; 9 bases map to TRBD1. J was trimmed by 15 bases and V by 0 bases; bases with no gene match: 6. Germline-derived CDR1 and CDR2 are MNHNY and SVGAGI (reference sequence). This CDR3 is 13 amino acids long. In DNA, the CDR3 is TGTGCCAGCAGTTACTCGAGCGGGACAGGGCTGTTCTTC. This codes for CASSYSSGTGLFF.

The chain joins TRBV5-1 to TRBJ2-1, with TRBD2 matching 9 bases. There are 17 residues in the CDR3. Germline CDR1 is SGHRS and CDR2 is YFSETQ. Germline trimming cut 2 bases from V and 5 bases from J; bases unmatched to any gene: 11. The CDR3 DNA reads as TGCGCCAGCAGCTTAAGCGGGGGGCCATCAGTTGACAATGAGCAGTTCTTC. Its translation is CASSLSGGPSVDNEQFF.

The rearrangement joins TRBV29-1 to TRBJ2-3; maybe TRBD2 (6 bases). The CDR3 is 13 amino acids. From germline, CDR1 is SQVTM and CDR2 ANQGSEA. V lost 7 bases, J lost 1 base, and 12 bases lay in between. This CDR3 is CSAELAGTDTQYF. CDR3 nucleotide sequence: TGCAGCGCCGAATTAGCGGGCACAGATACGCAGTATTTT.

The V and J genes are TRBV5-4 and TRBJ2-1, with 11 bases that match TRBD2. The CDR3 length is 16 residues. Trimming at V came to 4 bases and at J to 5 bases, leaving 8 bases not matched to a gene. Germline assignment: CDR1 SGHNT and CDR2 YYREEE (reference sequence). CDR3 bases: TGTGCCAGCAGCAGACAACTAGCGGGGGTAAACAATGAGCAGTTCTTC. This gives the protein CASSRQLAGVNNEQFF. The full variable domain, completed using reference TRBV5-4 and TRBJ2-1, is ETGVTQSPTHLIKTRGQQVTLRCSSQSGHNTVSWYQQALGQGPQFIFQYYREEENGRGNFPPRFSGLQFPNYSSELNVNALELDDSALYLCASSRQLAGVNNEQFFGPGTRLTVL.

The chain has TRBV3-1 (or the pseudogene TRBV3-2) and TRBJ2-2; TRBD2 matches 7 bases. CDR1 LGHDT and CDR2 YNNKEL come from the germline V gene (reference sequence). Trimming took 0 bases from V and 3 from J; bases not matched to a gene: 4. This CDR3 region has 16 residues. The DNA for the CDR3 is TGTGCCAGCAGCCAAGAGTCTAGCGGTTACACCGGGGAGCTGTTTTTT. Its translation is CASSQESSGYTGELFF.

This chain joins TRBV19 and TRBJ1-1; D is possibly TRBD1 (5 bases). The CDR3 loop spans 13 amino acids. The germline V gene has CDR1 LNHDA and CDR2 SQIVND (reference sequence). Trimming pared 6 bases from V and 3 bases from J, leaving 11 bases between. The CDR3 nucleotides are TGTGCCAGTAGCCTGACAGTATACACTGAAGCTTTCTTT. Its protein is CASSLTVYTEAFF. Using reference TRBV19 and TRBJ1-1 for the parts outside the CDR3, the full variable domain is DGGITQSPKYLFRKEGQNVTLSCEQNLNHDAMYWYRQDPGQGLRLIYYSQIVNDFQKGDIAEGYSVSREKKESFPLTVTSAQKNPTAFYLCASSLTVYTEAFFGQGTRLTVV.

This chain joins TRBV19 and TRBJ1-1, with 8 nucleotides matching TRBD1. Unmatched junction bases numbered 3, after V lost 5 bases and J lost 4 bases. The CDR3 runs 13 residues. The germline gives CDR1 LNHDA, CDR2 SQIVND (reference sequence). CDR3 nucleotides: TGTGCCAGTAGTCTGGGGACAGGCACTGAAGCTTTCTTT. It encodes CASSLGTGTEAFF.

This clone has only a few counts. The J gene is TRBJ1-1, the V gene TRBV18; D is perhaps TRBD1 (6 bases). Germline CDR1 and CDR2: KGHSH and LQKENI. Trimming shortened V by 3 bases and J by 5 bases, and 16 bases separated the two germline ends. The CDR3 sequence is 15 residues long. DNA of the CDR3: TGTGCCAGCTCACCGTTATCAGGGGATGGAACTGAAGCTTTCTTT. It codes for CASSPLSGDGTEAFF.

The chain uses TRBV5-6 and TRBJ2-5; a possible D gene is TRBD2 (6 bases). Germline V CDR1 and CDR2: SGHDT, YYEEEE. This CDR3 contains 14 residues. The V end lost 0 bases, the J end lost 5 bases, and 11 bases lay between the germline ends. The CDR3 DNA reads as TGTGCCAGCAGCTTGGTGGCGGGGCCGGAGACCCAGTACTTC. This sequence encodes CASSLVAGPETQYF.

This clone was found once. The genes are TRBV5-1 and TRBJ2-1, with 9 bases aligning to TRBD1. Germline assignment: CDR1 SGHRS and CDR2 YFSETQ. This CDR3 region has 15 residues. V shed 0 bases, J shed 7 bases, and the junction held 5 bases outside the gene matches. The DNA of the CDR3 is TGCGCCAGCAGCTTGGTCGGACAGGGGACAAATGAGCAGTTCTTC. Translating gives CASSLVGQGTNEQFF. The variable domain in full, completed from reference TRBV5-1 and TRBJ2-1, reads KAGVTQTPRYLIKTRGQQVTLSCSPISGHRSVSWYQQTPGQGLQFLFEYFSETQRNKGNFPGRFSGRQFSNSRSEMNVSTLELGDSALYLCASSLVGQGTNEQFFGPGTRLTVL.